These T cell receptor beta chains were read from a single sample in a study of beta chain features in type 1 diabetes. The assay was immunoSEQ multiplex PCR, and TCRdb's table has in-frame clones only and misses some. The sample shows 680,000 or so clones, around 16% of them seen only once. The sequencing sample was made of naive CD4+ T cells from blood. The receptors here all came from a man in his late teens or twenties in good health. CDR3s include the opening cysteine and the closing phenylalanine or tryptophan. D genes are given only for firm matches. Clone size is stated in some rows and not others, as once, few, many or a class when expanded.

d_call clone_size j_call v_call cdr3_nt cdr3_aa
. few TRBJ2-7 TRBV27 TGTGCCAGCAGCCACGCCCGAGGGCCCGACTACGAGCAGTACTTC CASSHARGPDYEQYF
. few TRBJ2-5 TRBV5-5 TGTGCCAGCAGCTGGGGGACTGTTAACTTC CASSWGTVNF
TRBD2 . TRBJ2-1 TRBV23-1 TGCGCCAGCACCCCGGGCAGGGCTAGCGGGAGGGTGGGGGATCCCTACAATGAGCAGTTCTTC CASTPGRASGRVGDPYNEQFF
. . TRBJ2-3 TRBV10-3 TGTGCCATCAGCTCACTTCTATACACAGATACGCAGTATTTT CAISSLLYTDTQYF
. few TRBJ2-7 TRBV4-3 TGCGCCAGCAGCCAAGATGGCATCCGGGGCAATTCCTACGAGCAGTACTTC CASSQDGIRGNSYEQYF
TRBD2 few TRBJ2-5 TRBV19 TGTGCCAGTAGGACTAGCGGGGGGGCAGAGACCCAGTACTTC CASRTSGGAETQYF
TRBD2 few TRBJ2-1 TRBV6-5 TGTGCCAGCAGTTATGGTTCTAGCGGGGCTTACAATGAGCAGTTCTTC CASSYGSSGAYNEQFF
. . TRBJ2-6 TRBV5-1 TGCGCCAGCAGCTCAAATTTGGGGGTTGGGGCCAACGTCCTGACTTTC CASSSNLGVGANVLTF
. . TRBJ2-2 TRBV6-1 TGTGCCAGCAGCCCTAAGATCCAATACACCGGGGAGCTGTTTTTT CASSPKIQYTGELFF
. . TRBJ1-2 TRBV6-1 TGTGCCAGCAGTGAAGGGACTTTAGGGCATGGCTACACCTTC CASSEGTLGHGYTF
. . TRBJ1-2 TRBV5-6 TGTGCCAGCAGCAGCCAGCCCGCCTATGGCTACACCTTC CASSSQPAYGYTF